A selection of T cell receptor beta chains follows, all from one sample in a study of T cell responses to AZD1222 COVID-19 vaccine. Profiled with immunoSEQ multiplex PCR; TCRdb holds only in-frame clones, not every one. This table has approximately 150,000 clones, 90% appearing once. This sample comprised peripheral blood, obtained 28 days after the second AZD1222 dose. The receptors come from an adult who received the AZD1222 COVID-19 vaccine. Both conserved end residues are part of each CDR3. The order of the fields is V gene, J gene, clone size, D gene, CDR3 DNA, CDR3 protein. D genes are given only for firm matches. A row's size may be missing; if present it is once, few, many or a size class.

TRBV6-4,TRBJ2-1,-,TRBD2,TGTGCCAGCAGTGACTCGGCTAGCGGGCCAATATACAATGAGCAGTTCTTC,CASSDSASGPIYNEQFF
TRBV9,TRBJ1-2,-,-,TGTGCCAGCAGACGGAGGTCTGAGGGCTACACCTTC,CASRRRSEGYTF
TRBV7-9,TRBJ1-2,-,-,TGTGCCAGCAGCTTAGAGTCACCCAACTATGGCTACACCTTC,CASSLESPNYGYTF
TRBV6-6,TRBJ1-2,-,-,TGTGCCAGCAGTGAGCGACCTTATGGCTACACCTTC,CASSERPYGYTF
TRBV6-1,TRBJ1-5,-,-,TGTGCCAGCAGTGAACTGGACAATGGCAATCAGCCCCAGCATTTT,CASSELDNGNQPQHF
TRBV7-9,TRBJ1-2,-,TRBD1,TGTGCCAGCAGCTTGATTCGGGACAGGAGCTATGGCTACACCTTC,CASSLIRDRSYGYTF
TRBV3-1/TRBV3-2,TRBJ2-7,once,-,TGTGCCAGCAGCCAAGTTCTGGGAAGCTCCTACGAGCAGTACTTC,CASSQVLGSSYEQYF
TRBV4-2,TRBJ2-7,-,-,TGTGCCAGCAGCCAAGCTCCGGACAGCCCCTACGAGCAGTACTTC,CASSQAPDSPYEQYF
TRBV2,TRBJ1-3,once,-,TGTGCCAGCAGTGAATCCCCGGGTTCTGGAAACACCATATATTTT,CASSESPGSGNTIYF
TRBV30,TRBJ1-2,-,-,TGTGCCTGGAGTAGGGGCCTGGGCTACACCTTC,CAWSRGLGYTF
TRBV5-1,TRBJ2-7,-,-,TGCGCCAGCAGCTTGGAGCCGGGGAGGCCCTACGAGCAGTACTTC,CASSLEPGRPYEQYF
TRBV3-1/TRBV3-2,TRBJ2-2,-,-,TGTGCCAGCAGCCAAGATTCTCAGGGGTGGAGGACCGGGGAGCTGTTTTTT,CASSQDSQGWRTGELFF
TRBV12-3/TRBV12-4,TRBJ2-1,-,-,TGTGCCAGCAGTCTGTGGTTCAATGAGCAGTTCTTC,CASSLWFNEQFF
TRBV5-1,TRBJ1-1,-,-,TGCGCCAGCAGCTTGGCAGCAGGAGGTACTGAAGCTTTCTTT,CASSLAAGGTEAFF
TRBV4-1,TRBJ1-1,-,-,TGCGCCAGCAGCCAAGGGGACACTGAAGCTTTCTTT,CASSQGDTEAFF
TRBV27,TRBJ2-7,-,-,TGTGCCAGCAGTTTAAGAATTGGAGAGCAGTACTTC,CASSLRIGEQYF
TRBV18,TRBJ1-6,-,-,TGTGCCAGCTCACCAGCAGGGGATTCACCCCTCCACTTT,CASSPAGDSPLHF
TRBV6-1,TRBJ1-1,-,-,TGTGCCAGCAGTGAAAGGGGAACGAATGAAGCTTTCTTT,CASSERGTNEAFF
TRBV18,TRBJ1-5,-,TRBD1,TGTGCCAGCTCAAGACAGGGTATGGGCAATCAGCCCCAGCATTTT,CASSRQGMGNQPQHF
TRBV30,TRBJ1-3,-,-,TGTGCCTGGAATCAAGGGGTTGTCGGAAACACCATATATTTT,CAWNQGVVGNTIYF
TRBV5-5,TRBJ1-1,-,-,TGTGCCAGCAGCTTCGGGCGGGGATTACGTGAAGCTTTCTTT,CASSFGRGLREAFF
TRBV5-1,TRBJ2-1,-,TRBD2,TGCGCCAGCAGCTTGGCGGGAGGGGACAATGAGCAGTTCTTC,CASSLAGGDNEQFF
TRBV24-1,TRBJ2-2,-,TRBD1,TGTGCCACCAGTGATCCCCTAACAGGGGATGCCGGGGAGCTGTTTTTT,CATSDPLTGDAGELFF
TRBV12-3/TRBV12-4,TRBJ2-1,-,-,TGTGCCAGCAGTTTCGGAGGCGATGAGCAGTTCTTC,CASSFGGDEQFF
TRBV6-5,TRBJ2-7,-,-,TGTGCCACCTTACCGACAGTATCCTACGAGCAGTACTTC,CATLPTVSYEQYF
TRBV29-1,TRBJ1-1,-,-,TGCAGCGTTGAAGTATCCGACAGACTGGGAGCTTTCTTT,CSVEVSDRLGAFF
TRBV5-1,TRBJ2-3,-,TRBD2,TGCGCCAGCAGCTCCCGACTTAGCGGGACTAGCACAGATACGCAGTATTTT,CASSSRLSGTSTDTQYF
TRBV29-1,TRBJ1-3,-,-,TGCAGCATAAAGCACGGAAACACCATATATTTT,CSIKHGNTIYF
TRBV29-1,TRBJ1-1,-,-,TGCAGCGTTGAGGGTTCTGGAGGGTCGAACACTGAAGCTTTCTTT,CSVEGSGGSNTEAFF